This TCR beta chain was profiled in a study of T cell repertoires in cytomegalovirus infection. TCRdb re-analysed the reads in MiXCR, keeping a single row per CDR3 protein. The table lists approximately 150,000 distinct CDR3 sequences, approximately 17% of them singletons, with roughly a sixth in the top ten. Germline V gene sequence: CDR1 PRHDT, CDR2 FYEKMQ (reference sequence). The CDR3 totals 13 residues. V lost 1 base to trimming and J lost 3 bases, with 4 bases between them. This clonotype came up a few times. The clonotype was recovered from a human donor in good health (CMV status not recorded). Some clones in this sample may be carry-over from other donors' samples. Input material: CD8+ T cells from PBMCs. The chain joins TRBV13 to TRBJ1-3, with no clear D. Here the CDR3 DNA reads TGTGCCAGCAGCTTAGTTGTTGGAAACACCATATATTTT. Its translation is CASSLVVGNTIYF.